These 5 T cell receptor beta chains were all obtained from the same sample, sequenced in a study of shared clonotypes between healthy human individuals. Measured with immunoSEQ multiplex PCR; TCRdb has only the in-frame clones, and not every one. The sample holds some 500,000 clones, about 96% seen once. The sample comprised naive CD4+ T cells sorted from blood. As for subset: CD45RA+ positively selected. Receptor source: a woman in her twenties or thirties in good health.

The chain employs TRBV10-1 and TRBJ1-5, with D maybe TRBD1 (5 bases). Germline CDR1 is WNHNN and CDR2 is SYGVQD (reference sequence). This CDR3 comprises 17 residues. Trimming removed 2 bases from V and 0 bases from J, with 14 bases in between. CDR3 loop: CASSEDQVRGSNQPQHF. CDR3 DNA sequence: TGCGCCAGCAGTGAGGATCAGGTAAGGGGTAGCAATCAGCCCCAGCATTTT.

The sample holds one count of this clone. The chain employs TRBV10-3 and TRBJ2-5; no firm D call. The CDR3 runs to 13 residues. V lost 2 bases, J lost 2 bases, and 6 bases lay in between. The germline V gene has CDR1 ENHRY and CDR2 SYGVKD. This CDR3 reads CAISEPPQETQYF. CDR3 in DNA: TGTGCCATCAGTGAGCCGCCTCAAGAGACCCAGTACTTC.

The chain has TRBV9 and TRBJ2-3; a possible D gene is TRBD2 (5 bases). Per germline, CDR1 SGDLS and CDR2 YYNGEE. Trimming pared 0 bases from V and 3 bases from J, leaving 11 bases between. The CDR3 totals 15 residues. DNA for the CDR3: TGTGCCAGCAGCGTAGGGGTGGGAGTTACAGATACGCAGTATTTT. This sequence encodes CASSVGVGVTDTQYF.

The chain couples TRBV19 to TRBJ2-1; possible D gene TRBD1, 6 bases. This CDR3 has 15 residues. CDR1 is LNHDA, CDR2 SQIVND, per germline (reference sequence). V lost 5 bases, J lost 10 bases, and 21 bases lay in between. The DNA for the CDR3 is TGTGCCAGTAGTGTGCCAGGGGTCTCCCGCGGAGAGCAGTTCTTC. It encodes CASSVPGVSRGEQFF.

This chain joins TRBV7-2 and TRBJ1-4, with D possibly TRBD1 on 6 matching bases. The germline V gene has CDR1 SGHTA and CDR2 FQGNSA. V lost 6 bases, J lost 8 bases, and 19 bases lay in between. This CDR3 is 15 amino acids long. The CDR3 spells CASRPQGRGGEKLFF. CDR3 nucleotide sequence: TGTGCCAGCAGACCGCAGGGCAGGGGAGGAGAAAAACTGTTTTTT.